The present T cell receptor beta chain was sequenced within a study of T cell clonotyping in hematopoietic cell transplantation. Overall study results and limits: Broader posttransplant TCR repertoire diversity was predicted by graft donor and pretransplant recipient Inverse Simpson Index values.

Clones were read by immunoSEQ multiplex PCR, and TCRdb kept only the in-frame ones, dropping some. Among about 16,000 clones listed, 75% to 90% were seen once. Germline loops: CDR1 GTSNPN, CDR2 SVGIG (reference sequence). The CDR3 sequence runs 13 residues, both termini included. Comment on this clone: Its specificity is not known. Because the CDR3's place on the DNA is in doubt, the DNA is left out and the CDR3 is given as listed by TCRdb.

The sample taken for sequencing was peripheral blood mononuclear cells. The chain recombines TRBV30 with TRBJ2-7; TRBD1 was called by the table and not checked on the DNA. This receptor was obtained from a man aged 50 to 60 in good health. Some clones in this sample may be carry-over from other donors' samples. The chain's CDR3 is CAWSVGQGSKISF.